A single sample is the source of the 10 T cell receptor beta chains below, sequenced in a study of blood T cell repertoires in COVID-19. The assay was immunoSEQ multiplex PCR, and TCRdb's table has in-frame clones only and misses some. The sample includes around 85,000 clones, around 88% of them seen just once. Material: peripheral blood. The receptor set was obtained from a man aged 45-65 years with active COVID-19.

The chain has TRBV20-1 and TRBJ2-3; 7 bases fit TRBD2. This CDR3 comprises 13 residues. Trimming took 3 bases from V and 8 from J; bases not matched to a gene: 8. The germline V gene has CDR1 DFQATT and CDR2 SNEGSKA (reference sequence). CDR3: CSASREGYSTQYF. The CDR3 DNA reads as TGCAGTGCTAGTAGGGAGGGGTACAGTACGCAGTATTTT.

The rearrangement uses TRBV7-3 and TRBJ1-1; tentative D call: TRBD1 (5 bases). V lost 7 bases and J 1 base, leaving 19 bases between the germline ends. The CDR3 sequence is 16 residues long. Per the germline V gene, CDR1 is SGHTA and CDR2 is FQGTGA. The CDR3 DNA follows: TGTGCCAGCACCCTCGGGGGAATGGACCCGAACACTGAAGCTTTCTTT. Amino acid sequence: CASTLGGMDPNTEAFF.

This sequence joins TRBV7-8 and TRBJ2-4, with 10 bases that match TRBD2. Germline CDR1 SGHVS, CDR2 FQNEAQ. The CDR3 is made up of 17 amino acids. V gave up 1 base and J gave up 0 bases; unmatched junction bases: 3. CDR3 DNA: TGTGCCAGCAGCTTAGGGACTAGCGGAGTAGCCAAAAACATTCAGTACTTC. Its translation: CASSLGTSGVAKNIQYF.

The V gene is TRBV7-9, the J gene TRBJ2-5; the D is unclear. Germline V lookup: CDR1 SEHNR, CDR2 FQNEAQ (reference sequence). The V end was cut by 7 bases, the J end by 2 bases, with 17 bases between. This CDR3 contains 15 residues. The CDR3 is CASTGPRIRQETQYF. In DNA form, the CDR3 reads TGTGCCAGCACCGGGCCAAGGATAAGGCAAGAGACCCAGTACTTC.

The chain has TRBV24-1 and TRBJ1-1, with a possible D match to TRBD1 (6 bases). From germline, CDR1 is KGHDR and CDR2 SFDVKD. V was shortened by 10 bases and J by 0 bases, with 11 bases between the two germline ends. The CDR3 sequence is 13 residues long. CDR3 nucleotide sequence: TGTGCCACACAGGGCAACATGAACACTGAAGCTTTCTTT. Protein sequence: CATQGNMNTEAFF.

The rearrangement links TRBV7-3 to TRBJ2-3; tentatively, D is TRBD1 (8 bases). The CDR3 runs 15 residues. Trimming took 3 bases from V and 3 from J, leaving 13 bases between them. The germline CDR1 and CDR2 sequences are SGHTA and FQGTGA. The CDR3 DNA is TGTGCCAGCAGCTTCGGACAGGGAGGGACAGATACGCAGTATTTT. Residues: CASSFGQGGTDTQYF.

The rearrangement links TRBV19 to TRBJ1-3; no definite D call. The CDR3 loop spans 14 amino acids. CDR1 is LNHDA and CDR2 is SQIVND in the germline V gene (reference sequence). V lost 11 bases, J lost 0 bases, and 14 bases lay in between. The CDR3 sequence: CACTGESSGNTIYF. The CDR3 region has the DNA TGTGCCTGCACCGGGGAAAGCTCTGGAAACACCATATATTTT.

Remarks on this clone: Germline is not matched at one junction end, which may reflect a read error. The CDR3: CASSLYLAGPTF. The CDR3, as DNA: TGTGCCAGCAGTTTATACCTGGCAGGCCCAACCTTC. The chain couples TRBV12-3 or TRBV12-4 to TRBJ2-7; D is unresolved. CDR3 length equals 12 residues.

The chain has TRBV6-1 and TRBJ2-3; TRBD1 is a possible D gene (6 bases). The ends were cut back, 2 bases at V and 8 bases at J, with 8 bases in the middle. The V gene's germline CDR1 is MNHNS and CDR2 SASEGT. The CDR3 runs to 12 residues. CDR3 coding DNA: TGTGCCAGCAGTGAAATAGGGGGTACGCAGTATTTT. Its protein product is CASSEIGGTQYF.

This chain links TRBV19 with TRBJ1-6; 7 bases are a match to TRBD1. The CDR3 extends over 15 amino acids. The ends lost 3 bases at V and 4 bases at J; junction bases unmatched: 3. CDR1 is LNHDA, CDR2 SQIVND, per germline (reference sequence). The CDR3 DNA sequence: TGTGCCAGTAGTATTGACAGGGATTATAATTCACCCCTCCACTTT. It translates to CASSIDRDYNSPLHF.